This T cell receptor beta chain was sequenced in a study of vaccination and CD4 T cells after COVID-19. Oncomine TCR Beta short-read sequencing was applied to DNA from cultured CD4+ T cells. One entry per CDR3 protein, called by TCRdb with MiXCR from the PCR reads. The profile shows about 10,000 distinct CDR3 sequences, 73% of them singletons. CDR3 length equals 14 residues. Trimming stripped 7 bases from V and 1 base from J, with 13 bases between. CDR1 is MNHNS, CDR2 SASEGT, per germline. Described treatment: approximately nine-day PBMC culture with coronavirus spike peptide pools or control peptides (ViraFEST assay). For this clonotype: Antigen: not known.

The chain has TRBV6-1 and TRBJ1-1; perhaps TRBD1 as D (6 bases). Sequencing input: CD4+ T cells from blood, cultured in vitro. The receptor's source is a human donor who had recovered from COVID-19. CDR3 sequence: CASIPRGKNTEAFF. As DNA, the CDR3 is TGTGCCAGCATCCCCAGGGGAAAGAACACTGAAGCTTTCTTT.